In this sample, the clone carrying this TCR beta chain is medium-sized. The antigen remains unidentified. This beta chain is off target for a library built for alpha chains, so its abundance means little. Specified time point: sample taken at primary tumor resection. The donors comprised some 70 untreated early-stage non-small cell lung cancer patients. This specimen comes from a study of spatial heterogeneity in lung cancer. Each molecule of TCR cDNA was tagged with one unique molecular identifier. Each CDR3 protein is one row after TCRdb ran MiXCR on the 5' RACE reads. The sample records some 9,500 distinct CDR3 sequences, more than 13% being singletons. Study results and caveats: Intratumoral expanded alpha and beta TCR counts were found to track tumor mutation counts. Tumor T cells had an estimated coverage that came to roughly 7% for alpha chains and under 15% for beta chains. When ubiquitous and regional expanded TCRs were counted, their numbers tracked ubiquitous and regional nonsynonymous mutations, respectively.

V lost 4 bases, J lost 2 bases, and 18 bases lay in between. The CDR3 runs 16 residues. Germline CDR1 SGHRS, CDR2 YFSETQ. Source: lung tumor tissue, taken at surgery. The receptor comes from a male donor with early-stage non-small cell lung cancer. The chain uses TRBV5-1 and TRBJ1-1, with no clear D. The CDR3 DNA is TGCGCCAGCAGCCCAACGGTAACAGTCAGAAACACTGAAGCTTTCTTT. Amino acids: CASSPTVTVRNTEAFF. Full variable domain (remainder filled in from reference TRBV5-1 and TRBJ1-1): KAGVTQTPRYLIKTRGQQVTLSCSPISGHRSVSWYQQTPGQGLQFLFEYFSETQRNKGNFPGRFSGRQFSNSRSEMNVSTLELGDSALYLCASSPTVTVRNTEAFFGQGTRLTVV.